This TCR beta chain came from a study of T cell repertoires in cytomegalovirus infection. Study information: Indicated by public TCR beta signatures were CMV infection and matching HLA type.

In this sample, this clonotype turned up many times. Its antigen is unknown. CDR3 length: 14 amino acids. Looked up from germline, CDR1 is SGHTA and CDR2 is FQGNSA. Trimming stripped 5 bases from V and 5 bases from J, with 14 bases between. TCRdb passed the reads through MiXCR, listing each CDR3 protein once. Of more than 150,000 distinct CDR3 sequences in the sample, under 20% were seen once. Study-wide results and limits: HLA-C-restricted, CMV-specific TCR beta clonotypes were dominant ex vivo.

Sequencing used CD8+ T cells from PBMCs. The clonotype originates from a human donor in good health (CMV status not recorded). Some clones in this sample may be carry-over from other donors' samples. V is TRBV7-2 and J is TRBJ2-3; possibly TRBD1 for D (6 bases). The CDR3 loop reads CASSPDRRIDTQYF. The CDR3 nucleotides are TGTGCCAGCAGCCCCGACAGGCGAATAGATACGCAGTATTTT. Full variable domain (missing parts from reference TRBV7-2 and TRBJ2-3): GAGVSQSPSNKVTEKGKDVELRCDPISGHTALYWYRQSLGQGLEFLIYFQGNSAPDKSGLPSDRFSAERTGGSVSTLTIQRTQQEDSAVYLCASSPDRRIDTQYFGPGTRLTVL.